A selection of T cell receptor beta chains follows, all from one sample in a study of cytomegalovirus exposure and HLA in healthy donors. Measured with immunoSEQ multiplex PCR; TCRdb has only the in-frame clones, and not every one. The sample includes around 100,000 clones, almost 70% of them seen just once. The sample comprised PBMCs. All receptors come from a man aged 30 to 45 in good health and CMV-seropositive. CDR3s include the opening cysteine and the closing phenylalanine or tryptophan. D genes are given only for firm matches. A row's size may be missing; if present it is once, few, many or a size class.

TRBV9	TRBD2	-	17	TRBJ2-1	TGTGCCAGCAGCGTAGATGGTAGCGGGGCGTCCTACAATGAGCAGTTCTTC	CASSVDGSGASYNEQFF
TRBV7-9	TRBD1	-	14	TRBJ2-3	TGTGCCAGCAGCCCGGGACAGACCACAGATACGCAGTATTTT	CASSPGQTTDTQYF
TRBV9	TRBD1	-	15	TRBJ2-4	TGTGCCAGCAGCGTAGGGACAGGGGGCAAAAACATTCAGTACTTC	CASSVGTGGKNIQYF
TRBV21-1	-	few	19	TRBJ1-5	TGTGCCAGCAGCAAAGAGGAGGCAGGCGTCGCTTATAGCAATCAGCCCCAGCATTTT	CASSKEEAGVAYSNQPQHF
TRBV18	TRBD1	-	15	TRBJ1-2	TGTGCCAGCTCTCCCGGACAGGGTGTTTGGAATGGCTACACCTTC	CASSPGQGVWNGYTF
TRBV13	-	-	19	TRBJ2-3	TGTGCCAGCAGCTTCGCTCATGGGGCGGGGCCCGACAGCACAGATACGCAGTATTTT	CASSFAHGAGPDSTDTQYF
TRBV29-1	-	-	15	TRBJ2-1	TGCAGCGTTTTGAACCCTCCAGATTCATACAATGAGCAGTTCTTC	CSVLNPPDSYNEQFF
TRBV2	-	-	17	TRBJ2-3	TGTGCCAGCAGTGAAGCGAAGGTCAGGGCCGGGACAGATACGCAGTATTTT	CASSEAKVRAGTDTQYF
TRBV10-3	TRBD1	-	16	TRBJ1-4	TGTGCCATCAGTCAGACAGGGAGGACAACTAATGAAAAACTGTTTTTT	CAISQTGRTTNEKLFF
TRBV5-1	TRBD1	-	16	TRBJ2-7	TGCGCCAGCAGCTCGTCCACGACAGGGGGTCCCGACGAGCAGTACTTC	CASSSSTTGGPDEQYF
TRBV9	-	-	17	TRBJ1-2	TGTGCCAGCAGCGTATCCGCGGCGGGGAGAACGCGGGACGGCTACACCTTC	CASSVSAAGRTRDGYTF
TRBV5-4	TRBD1	-	13	TRBJ1-4	TGTGCCTGGGGGACAGGGAAAAATGAAAAACTGTTTTTT	CAWGTGKNEKLFF
TRBV19	-	-	13	TRBJ1-2	TGTGCCAGTAGTATAAACGGGATGGGTGGCTACACCTTC	CASSINGMGGYTF
TRBV19	TRBD2	-	15	TRBJ2-7	TGTGCCAGTAGTTCCGATAGCGGGGGGTCCTACGAGCAGTACTTC	CASSSDSGGSYEQYF
TRBV9	TRBD2	-	16	TRBJ2-2	TGTGCCAGCAGCGTAGGACGCGGGAGCGTCAGCGGGGAGCTGTTTTTT	CASSVGRGSVSGELFF
TRBV7-9	-	-	14	TRBJ2-5	TGTGCCAGCAGCTTAGCGGTCAGCCAAGAGACCCAGTACTTC	CASSLAVSQETQYF
TRBV6-6	TRBD1	-	14	TRBJ2-7	TGTGCCAGCAGGATTTCGACAGGGCCAGGGGAGCAGTACTTC	CASRISTGPGEQYF